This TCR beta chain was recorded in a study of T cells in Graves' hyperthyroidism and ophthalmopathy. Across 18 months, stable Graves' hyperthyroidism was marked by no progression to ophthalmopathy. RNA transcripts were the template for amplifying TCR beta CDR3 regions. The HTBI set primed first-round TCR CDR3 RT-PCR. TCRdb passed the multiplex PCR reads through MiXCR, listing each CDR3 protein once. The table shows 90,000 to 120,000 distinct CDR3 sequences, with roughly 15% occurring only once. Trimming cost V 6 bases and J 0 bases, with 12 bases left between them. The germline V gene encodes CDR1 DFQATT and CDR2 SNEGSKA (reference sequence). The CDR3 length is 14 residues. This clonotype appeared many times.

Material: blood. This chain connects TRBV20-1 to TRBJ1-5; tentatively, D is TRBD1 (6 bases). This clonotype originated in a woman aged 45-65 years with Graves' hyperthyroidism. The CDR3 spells CSAQQGHSNQPQHF. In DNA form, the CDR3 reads TGCAGTGCACAACAGGGACATAGCAATCAGCCCCAGCATTTT.